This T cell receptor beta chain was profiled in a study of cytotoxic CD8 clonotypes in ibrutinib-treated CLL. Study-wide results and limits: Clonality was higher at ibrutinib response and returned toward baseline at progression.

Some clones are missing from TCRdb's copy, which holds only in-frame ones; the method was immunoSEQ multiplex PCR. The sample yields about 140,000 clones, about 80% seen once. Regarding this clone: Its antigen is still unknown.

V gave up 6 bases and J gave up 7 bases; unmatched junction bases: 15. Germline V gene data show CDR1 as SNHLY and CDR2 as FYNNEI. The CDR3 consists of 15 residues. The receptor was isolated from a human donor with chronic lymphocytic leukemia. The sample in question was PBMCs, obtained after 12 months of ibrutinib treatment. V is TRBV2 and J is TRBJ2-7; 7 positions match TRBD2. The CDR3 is CASRGGSGLTWEQYF. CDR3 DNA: TGTGCCAGCAGGGGGGGGTCGGGACTGACCTGGGAGCAGTACTTC.